The rows below give T cell receptor beta chains drawn from one sample of a study of cytomegalovirus exposure and HLA in healthy donors. Sequenced by immunoSEQ multiplex PCR; TCRdb stores in-frame clones only, minus some. The sample holds 110,000 to 150,000 clones, roughly 77% seen once. The sample comprised PBMCs. The origin of the receptors is a male donor in good health and CMV-seronegative. Both conserved end residues are part of each CDR3. Each record gives: V gene, CDR3 length, D gene, clone size, J gene, CDR3 protein, CDR3 DNA. D genes are given only for firm matches. Clone size, where shown, is once, few, many, or a class for clones that have expanded.

>TRBV5-1|17|TRBD2|.|TRBJ2-5
CASSLALTSGGEETQYF
TGCGCCAGCAGCTTGGCCCTGACTAGCGGGGGGGAAGAGACCCAGTACTTC
>TRBV11-2|14|TRBD2|.|TRBJ2-2
CASSPSGGGGELFF
TGTGCCAGCAGTCCAAGCGGGGGGGGCGGGGAGCTGTTTTTT
>TRBV21-1|18|.|.|TRBJ2-2
CASSKLRTGRIYTGELFF
TGTGCCAGCAGCAAACTAAGGACCGGGAGAATCTACACCGGGGAGCTGTTTTTT
>TRBV7-2|15|TRBD1|.|TRBJ1-5
CASSSGTDSNQPQHF
TGTGCCAGCAGCTCCGGGACAGATAGCAATCAGCCCCAGCATTTT
>TRBV4-3|13|.|.|TRBJ2-7
CASSQDRLSEQYF
TGCGCCAGCAGCCAAGATCGTTTGTCCGAGCAGTACTTC
>TRBV6-1|13|.|.|TRBJ1-2
CASSEVTGWGYTF
TGTGCCAGCAGTGAAGTAACAGGATGGGGCTACACCTTC
>TRBV19|14|.|.|TRBJ1-1
CASSISRLNTEAFF
TGTGCCAGTAGTATCTCCAGGTTGAACACTGAAGCTTTCTTT
>TRBV6-1|15|TRBD2|once|TRBJ2-1
CASGSGAVSYNEQFF
TGTGCCAGCGGTAGCGGGGCGGTCTCCTACAATGAGCAGTTCTTC
>TRBV5-1|16|.|.|TRBJ2-7
CASSPRTSINSYEQYF
TGCGCCAGCAGCCCTAGGACATCGATCAACTCCTACGAGCAGTACTTC
>TRBV7-2|16|TRBD2|.|TRBJ2-1
CASSRAGGRGLAGVFF
TGTGCCAGCAGCCGCGCCGGGGGCAGAGGCCTAGCGGGAGTTTTCTTC
>TRBV6-4|16|.|.|TRBJ2-6
CASSDSGRSGANVLTF
TGTGCCAGCAGTGACTCAGGGAGATCTGGGGCCAACGTCCTGACTTTC
>TRBV19|13|.|.|TRBJ1-2
CASSIDGNYGYTF
TGTGCCAGTAGTATAGATGGCAACTATGGCTACACCTTC
>TRBV9|14|TRBD1|once|TRBJ2-7
CASSVGTGDSQQYF
TGTGCCAGCAGCGTCGGGACAGGGGACTCCCAGCAGTACTTC
>TRBV30|13|.|.|TRBJ1-3
CAWATGSGNTIYF
TGTGCCTGGGCCACAGGATCTGGAAACACCATATATTTT
>TRBV7-2|15|TRBD1|.|TRBJ1-5
CASSSTGALNQPQHF
TGTGCCAGCAGCTCAACAGGGGCCTTGAATCAGCCCCAGCATTTT
>TRBV29-1|13|TRBD2|once|TRBJ2-1
CSVVGLAGGKQFF
TGCAGCGTTGTGGGGCTAGCGGGGGGGAAGCAGTTCTTC
>TRBV27|15|TRBD1|.|TRBJ1-2
CASSLTRTGNNGYTF
TGTGCCAGCAGTTTAACCCGGACAGGGAACAATGGCTACACCTTC
>TRBV27|11|.|once|TRBJ2-1
CASLTASEQFF
TGTGCCAGCCTGACTGCATCGGAGCAGTTCTTC
>TRBV10-3|14|TRBD1|.|TRBJ1-1
CAISESGQGAEAFF
TGTGCCATCAGTGAGTCGGGGCAGGGGGCTGAAGCTTTCTTT
>TRBV5-1|14|.|.|TRBJ1-1
CASSFGVSYTEAFF
TGCGCCAGCAGCTTCGGGGTTTCATACACTGAAGCTTTCTTT
>TRBV6-6|13|.|.|TRBJ1-1
CASSNDRNTEAFF
TGTGCCAGCAGCAACGACAGGAACACTGAAGCTTTCTTT
>TRBV5-1|13|.|.|TRBJ2-5
CASSLLGVETQYF
TGCGCCAGCAGCTTGTTAGGGGTAGAGACCCAGTACTTC
>TRBV7-8|19|.|once|TRBJ1-5
CASSLKLGPGRGLGQPQHF
TGTGCCAGCAGCCTCAAACTTGGGCCAGGTCGGGGTTTGGGTCAGCCCCAGCATTTT
>TRBV4-3|13|.|.|TRBJ2-1
CASSDGGRAEQFF
TGCGCCAGCAGCGACGGGGGGCGGGCTGAGCAGTTCTTC
>TRBV6-5|15|.|few|TRBJ1-4
CASSRQRGAGEKLFF
TGTGCCAGCAGTCGCCAGCGGGGGGCAGGGGAAAAACTGTTTTTT
>TRBV11-1|15|.|.|TRBJ2-7
CASSLRQGRTYEQYF
TGTGCCAGCAGCTTAAGGCAGGGTAGAACCTACGAGCAGTACTTC
>TRBV5-1|14|.|.|TRBJ2-4
CASSLDIGLHIQYF
TGCGCCAGCAGCTTGGATATCGGGTTACACATTCAGTACTTC
>TRBV7-9|15|.|once|TRBJ2-7
CASSLARGSSYEQYF
TGTGCCAGCAGCTTAGCGAGAGGGAGCTCCTACGAGCAGTACTTC
>TRBV29-1|14|TRBD2|.|TRBJ2-7
CSAASSGSSYEQYF
TGCAGCGCCGCTTCTAGCGGTTCCTCCTACGAGCAGTACTTC
>TRBV5-1|16|TRBD2|.|TRBJ2-3
CASSYEVGGPSDTQYF
TGCGCCAGCAGCTATGAGGTGGGAGGGCCGTCAGATACGCAGTATTTT
>TRBV4-3|13|.|.|TRBJ2-1
CASSHRRDNEQFF
TGCGCCAGCAGCCACCGCAGGGACAATGAGCAGTTCTTC
>TRBV7-2|14|.|.|TRBJ2-5
CASSFVSGEETQYF
TGTGCCAGCAGCTTTGTGTCGGGAGAAGAGACCCAGTACTTC
>TRBV6-5|14|.|.|TRBJ1-1
CASSEDAGTFKAFF
TGTGCCAGCAGTGAGGATGCCGGGACATTCAAAGCTTTCTTT
>TRBV23-1|17|.|.|TRBJ2-7
CASSLPMRDIDSYEQYF
TGCGCCAGCAGCCTACCTATGAGGGACATCGACTCCTACGAGCAGTACTTC
>TRBV29-1|14|.|.|TRBJ2-1
CSVNRDLPYNEQFF
TGCAGCGTAAACAGGGACCTCCCCTACAATGAGCAGTTCTTC
>TRBV7-9|14|.|.|TRBJ1-1
CASTQTDLNTEAFF
TGTGCCAGCACCCAGACTGACCTCAACACTGAAGCTTTCTTT
>TRBV7-2|15|TRBD2|.|TRBJ2-1
CASSLKASGSSEQFF
TGTGCCAGCAGCCTAAAGGCTAGCGGGAGTAGTGAGCAGTTCTTC
>TRBV7-9|16|.|.|TRBJ1-4
CASSLGADRRNEKLFF
TGTGCCAGCAGCTTGGGGGCTGACAGGAGGAATGAAAAACTGTTTTTT
>TRBV7-8|15|TRBD2|.|TRBJ2-7
CASSQGSGGSYEQYF
TGTGCCAGCAGCCAAGGGAGCGGGGGCTCCTACGAGCAGTACTTC
>TRBV6-4|18|TRBD2|.|TRBJ2-1
CASSDSMDTSGGWSEQFF
TGTGCCAGCAGTGACTCGATGGACACTAGCGGGGGGTGGAGTGAGCAGTTCTTC
>TRBV13|15|.|.|TRBJ2-7
CASSTYSGTTYEQYF
TGTGCCAGCAGCACCTATTCCGGGACAACCTACGAGCAGTACTTC
>TRBV6-5|15|TRBD2|.|TRBJ2-5
CASSYSVLAGGNQYF
TGTGCCAGCAGTTACTCAGTCCTAGCGGGAGGGAACCAGTACTTC
>TRBV7-9|15|TRBD1|once|TRBJ2-1
CASSLGGEEFNEQFF
TGTGCCAGCAGTTTAGGGGGCGAGGAGTTCAATGAGCAGTTCTTC
>TRBV2|13|TRBD1|few|TRBJ1-2
CASRRDWDSGYTF
TGTGCCAGCAGAAGGGACTGGGACAGTGGCTACACCTTC
>TRBV16|16|.|.|TRBJ1-1
CASLLGVRGWDTEAFF
TGTGCCAGCCTATTAGGGGTAAGGGGATGGGACACTGAAGCTTTCTTT
>TRBV15|16|.|.|TRBJ1-5
CATSRGTNRGNQPQHF
TGTGCCACCAGCAGAGGGACAAACAGGGGCAATCAGCCCCAGCATTTT
>TRBV9|15|TRBD2|.|TRBJ2-1
CASSPGGGFYNEQFF
TGTGCCAGCAGCCCGGGGGGGGGCTTCTACAATGAGCAGTTCTTC
>TRBV21-1|18|.|.|TRBJ1-4
CASSKALEEGSPNEKLFF
TGTGCCAGCAGCAAAGCGCTTGAGGAGGGTTCGCCTAATGAAAAACTGTTTTTT
>TRBV9|17|.|.|TRBJ2-1
CASSVGTGRGIHNEQFF
TGTGCCAGCAGCGTAGGGACCGGACGAGGGATCCACAATGAGCAGTTCTTC
>TRBV2|12|.|.|TRBJ2-7
CASSPREYEQYF
TGTGCCAGCAGTCCTAGGGAGTACGAGCAGTACTTC
>TRBV6-1|14|.|few|TRBJ2-7
CASSEGASPYEQYF
TGTGCCAGCAGTGAAGGGGCTAGCCCCTACGAGCAGTACTTC
>TRBV5-4|12|.|.|TRBJ2-1
CASSERETEQFF
TGTGCCAGCAGCGAACGGGAGACTGAGCAGTTCTTC